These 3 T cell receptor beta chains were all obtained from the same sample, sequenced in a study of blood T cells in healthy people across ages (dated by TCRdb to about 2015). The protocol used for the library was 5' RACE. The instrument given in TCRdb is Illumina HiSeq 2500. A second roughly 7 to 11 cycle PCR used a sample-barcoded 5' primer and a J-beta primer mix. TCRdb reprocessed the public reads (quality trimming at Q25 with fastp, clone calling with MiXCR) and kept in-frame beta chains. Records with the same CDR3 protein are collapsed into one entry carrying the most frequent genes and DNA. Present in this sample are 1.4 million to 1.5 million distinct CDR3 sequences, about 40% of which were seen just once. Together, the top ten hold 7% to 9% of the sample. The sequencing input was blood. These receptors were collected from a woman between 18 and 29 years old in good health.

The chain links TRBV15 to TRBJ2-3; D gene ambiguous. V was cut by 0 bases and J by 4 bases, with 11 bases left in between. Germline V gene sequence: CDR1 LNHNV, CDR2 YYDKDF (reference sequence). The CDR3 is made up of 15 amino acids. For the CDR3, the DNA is TGTGCCACCAGCAGAGATCTGAAAGGGCCAGATACGCAGTATTTT. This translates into CATSRDLKGPDTQYF.

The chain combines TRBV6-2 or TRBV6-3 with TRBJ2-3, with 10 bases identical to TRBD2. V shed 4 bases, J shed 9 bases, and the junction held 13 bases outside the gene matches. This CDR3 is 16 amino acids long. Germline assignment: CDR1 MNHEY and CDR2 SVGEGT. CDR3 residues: CASSSPVAGGLNTQYF. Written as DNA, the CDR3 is TGTGCCAGCAGTTCTCCGGTAGCGGGGGGTCTAAACACGCAGTATTTT.

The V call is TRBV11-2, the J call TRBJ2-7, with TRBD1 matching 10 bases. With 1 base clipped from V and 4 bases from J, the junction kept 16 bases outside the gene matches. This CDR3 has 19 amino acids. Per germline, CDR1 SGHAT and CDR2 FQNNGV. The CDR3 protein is CASSLAQGKRRQGAYEQYF. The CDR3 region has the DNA TGTGCCAGCAGCTTAGCCCAGGGGAAGCGGAGACAGGGGGCTTACGAGCAGTACTTC.